The rows below give T cell receptor beta chains drawn from one sample of a study of shared clonotypes between healthy human individuals. Using immunoSEQ multiplex PCR, the repertoire was profiled, and TCRdb retains in-frame clones only, with some absent. The data contain some 2,000,000 clones, almost 96% of them singletons. Sequences were obtained from naive CD4+ T cells sorted from blood. These receptor sequences come from a man younger than 35 in good health. CDR3s include the opening cysteine and the closing phenylalanine or tryptophan. A D gene is named only where the DNA matches it firmly. Expanded clones are given a class, and other clones once, few, many or no size at all.

v_gene: TRBV7-9
j_gene: TRBJ1-1
abundance: .
d_gene: .
CDR3nt: TGTGCCAGCAGCCGCGGACTAGGCCCGGTAGACGCTTTCTTT
CDR3aa: CASSRGLGPVDAFF

v_gene: TRBV19
j_gene: TRBJ1-5
abundance: .
d_gene: TRBD1
CDR3nt: TGTGCCAGTAGTAACGCAGGGGGCGGTCAGCCCCAGCATTTT
CDR3aa: CASSNAGGGQPQHF

v_gene: TRBV7-9
j_gene: TRBJ2-3
abundance: .
d_gene: .
CDR3nt: TGTGCCAGCAGCCCAGGGACGGTACTTAGCACAGATACGCAGTATTTT
CDR3aa: CASSPGTVLSTDTQYF

v_gene: TRBV11-2
j_gene: TRBJ2-1
abundance: .
d_gene: .
CDR3nt: TGTGCCAGCAGCCCCTTGGGACTCAAGAGCTCCTACAATGAGCAGTTCTTC
CDR3aa: CASSPLGLKSSYNEQFF

v_gene: TRBV7-9
j_gene: TRBJ2-5
abundance: .
d_gene: .
CDR3nt: TGTGCCAGCAGCTTAGCTGGGGTGAGGGAGACCCAGTACTTC
CDR3aa: CASSLAGVRETQYF

v_gene: TRBV6-5
j_gene: TRBJ1-1
abundance: .
d_gene: .
CDR3nt: TGTGCCAGCAGTCGATTTGGTACTGAAGCTTTCTTT
CDR3aa: CASSRFGTEAFF

v_gene: TRBV6-5
j_gene: TRBJ2-7
abundance: .
d_gene: .
CDR3nt: TGTGCGTCGACGGGAAGCTACGAGCAGTACTTC
CDR3aa: CASTGSYEQYF

v_gene: TRBV5-1
j_gene: TRBJ2-5
abundance: once
d_gene: .
CDR3nt: TGCGCCAGCAGCTTGGGGCGGGGCCAAGAGACCCAGTACTTC
CDR3aa: CASSLGRGQETQYF

v_gene: TRBV6-6
j_gene: TRBJ1-2
abundance: .
d_gene: .
CDR3nt: TGTGCCAGCAGCCCCCCCCCTGGGGGCTATGGCTACACCTTC
CDR3aa: CASSPPPGGYGYTF

v_gene: TRBV4-3
j_gene: TRBJ2-3
abundance: .
d_gene: .
CDR3nt: TGCGCCAGCAGCCAGGGCTTCCCCACAGATACGCAGTATTTT
CDR3aa: CASSQGFPTDTQYF

v_gene: TRBV6-1
j_gene: TRBJ1-1
abundance: .
d_gene: .
CDR3nt: TGTGCCAGCGTTCTAACTAGGGAGTGGAGCACTGAAGCTTTCTTT
CDR3aa: CASVLTREWSTEAFF

v_gene: TRBV5-4
j_gene: TRBJ2-7
abundance: .
d_gene: .
CDR3nt: TGTGCCAGCAGCTTGGAAGGGGCCGGGAACCACGAGCAGTACTTC
CDR3aa: CASSLEGAGNHEQYF

v_gene: TRBV6-4
j_gene: TRBJ2-1
abundance: .
d_gene: TRBD2
CDR3nt: TGTGCCAGCAGTGACCGAGGACTAGCGGGGGGCGTTTCCAGCTCCTACAATGAGCAGTTCTTC
CDR3aa: CASSDRGLAGGVSSSYNEQFF

v_gene: TRBV4-3
j_gene: TRBJ1-6
abundance: .
d_gene: TRBD1
CDR3nt: TGCGCCAGCCGGGACAGGGGTAATTCACCCCTCCACTTT
CDR3aa: CASRDRGNSPLHF

v_gene: TRBV6-6
j_gene: TRBJ2-4
abundance: .
d_gene: .
CDR3nt: TGTGCCAGCAGTTACAAGGGGGGTCAAGGTATTCAGTACTTC
CDR3aa: CASSYKGGQGIQYF

v_gene: TRBV29-1
j_gene: TRBJ2-3
abundance: .
d_gene: .
CDR3nt: TGCAGCGTTGAAGACAGGTATACGCAGTATTTT
CDR3aa: CSVEDRYTQYF

v_gene: TRBV5-1
j_gene: TRBJ2-6
abundance: .
d_gene: .
CDR3nt: TGCGCCAGCAGCTCACAGGTATCTTTCTCTGGGGCCAACGTCCTGACTTTC
CDR3aa: CASSSQVSFSGANVLTF

v_gene: TRBV18
j_gene: TRBJ2-7
abundance: .
d_gene: TRBD1
CDR3nt: TGTGCCAGCTCCCGGGCCGGACAGGGGGTAGGCGAGCAGTACTTC
CDR3aa: CASSRAGQGVGEQYF

v_gene: TRBV6-1
j_gene: TRBJ1-2
abundance: .
d_gene: .
CDR3nt: TGTGCCAGCAGTGAGCAGGGAAAGAACTATGGCTACACCTTC
CDR3aa: CASSEQGKNYGYTF

v_gene: TRBV4-1
j_gene: TRBJ1-4
abundance: .
d_gene: .
CDR3nt: TGCGCCAGCAGCCGAAACCCCAGCCTTGCGGCTAATGAAAAACTGTTTTTT
CDR3aa: CASSRNPSLAANEKLFF

v_gene: TRBV7-2
j_gene: TRBJ1-2
abundance: .
d_gene: .
CDR3nt: TGTGCCAGCAGCTCCGGGGGGAACTATGGCTACACCTTC
CDR3aa: CASSSGGNYGYTF

v_gene: TRBV7-2
j_gene: TRBJ2-2
abundance: .
d_gene: .
CDR3nt: TGTGCCAGCCATTTGGGGCAGACGAACACCGGGGAGCTGTTTTTT
CDR3aa: CASHLGQTNTGELFF

v_gene: TRBV7-7
j_gene: TRBJ2-5
abundance: .
d_gene: TRBD2
CDR3nt: TGTGCTAGCAGCTTAGTACCGGGGGGAACCCAGTACTTC
CDR3aa: CASSLVPGGTQYF

v_gene: TRBV4-3
j_gene: TRBJ2-2
abundance: .
d_gene: .
CDR3nt: TGCGCCAGCAGCCAATCCAGGCCTACCGGGGAGCTGTTTTTT
CDR3aa: CASSQSRPTGELFF

v_gene: TRBV2
j_gene: TRBJ1-2
abundance: .
d_gene: .
CDR3nt: TGTGCCAGTACGGAGAACTTCAGGGAACTCGACTATGGCTACACCTTC
CDR3aa: CASTENFRELDYGYTF

v_gene: TRBV7-2
j_gene: TRBJ2-1
abundance: .
d_gene: .
CDR3nt: TGTGCCAGCAGCTTTTTCGGACAGAACAATGAGCAGTTCTTC
CDR3aa: CASSFFGQNNEQFF

v_gene: TRBV4-1
j_gene: TRBJ1-6
abundance: .
d_gene: .
CDR3nt: TGCGCCAGCAGCCTTAGGCAGCCACCCCTCCACTTT
CDR3aa: CASSLRQPPLHF

v_gene: TRBV6-6
j_gene: TRBJ2-7
abundance: .
d_gene: .
CDR3nt: TGTGCCAGCAGTTACTCGGATACTCGAGGGCAGTACTTC
CDR3aa: CASSYSDTRGQYF

v_gene: TRBV5-6
j_gene: TRBJ1-3
abundance: .
d_gene: .
CDR3nt: TGTGCCAGCAGCTTGTGGGGTCTGGGAAACACCATATATTTT
CDR3aa: CASSLWGLGNTIYF

v_gene: TRBV15
j_gene: TRBJ1-2
abundance: .
d_gene: TRBD1
CDR3nt: TGTGCCACCAGCAGACAGGGGGGCTCTGGCTACACCTTC
CDR3aa: CATSRQGGSGYTF

v_gene: TRBV14
j_gene: TRBJ1-1
abundance: .
d_gene: .
CDR3nt: TGTGCCAGCAGCCACGGGGGGACTGAAGCTTTCTTT
CDR3aa: CASSHGGTEAFF

v_gene: TRBV5-1
j_gene: TRBJ1-1
abundance: .
d_gene: .
CDR3nt: TGCGCCAGCAGCTTGAGTGGGGGGACCACTGAAGCTTTCTTT
CDR3aa: CASSLSGGTTEAFF

v_gene: TRBV5-4
j_gene: TRBJ1-6
abundance: .
d_gene: .
CDR3nt: TGTGCCAGCAGCCGACGGACAGACTCCTATAATTCACCCCTCCACTTT
CDR3aa: CASSRRTDSYNSPLHF

v_gene: TRBV5-8
j_gene: TRBJ1-6
abundance: .
d_gene: .
CDR3nt: TGTGCCAGCAGCTTGGCCGGAAACTCCTATAATTCACCCCTCCACTTT
CDR3aa: CASSLAGNSYNSPLHF

v_gene: TRBV7-9
j_gene: TRBJ1-4
abundance: once
d_gene: .
CDR3nt: TGTGCCAGCAGCCCCGGCGGGGTCGCTAATGAAAAACTGTTTTTT
CDR3aa: CASSPGGVANEKLFF

v_gene: TRBV6-5
j_gene: TRBJ2-5
abundance: few
d_gene: .
CDR3nt: TGTGCCAGCAGGGGGGAGACCCAGTACTTC
CDR3aa: CASRGETQYF

v_gene: TRBV18
j_gene: TRBJ1-5
abundance: .
d_gene: .
CDR3nt: TGTGCCAGCTCACCACCTGGGAAAGGGAGCAATCAGCCCCAGCATTTT
CDR3aa: CASSPPGKGSNQPQHF

v_gene: TRBV4-2
j_gene: TRBJ2-7
abundance: .
d_gene: .
CDR3nt: TGTGCCAGCAGGGAGGGGAACGAGCAGTACTTC
CDR3aa: CASREGNEQYF

v_gene: TRBV10-3
j_gene: TRBJ1-5
abundance: .
d_gene: TRBD1
CDR3nt: TGTGCCATCAGTGACTCAGACAGGGTGAACCAGCCCCAGCATTTT
CDR3aa: CAISDSDRVNQPQHF

v_gene: TRBV5-1
j_gene: TRBJ1-6
abundance: .
d_gene: .
CDR3nt: TGCGCCAGCAGCTTGACAGGTCACGGTAATTCACCCCTCCACTTT
CDR3aa: CASSLTGHGNSPLHF

v_gene: TRBV2
j_gene: TRBJ1-5
abundance: few
d_gene: .
CDR3nt: TGTGCCAGCAGCGGGGCCAACGTGAATCAGCCCCAGCATTTT
CDR3aa: CASSGANVNQPQHF

v_gene: TRBV18
j_gene: TRBJ2-7
abundance: .
d_gene: .
CDR3nt: TGTGCCAGCTCACCAGGGCGCTCCTACGAGCAGTACTTC
CDR3aa: CASSPGRSYEQYF

v_gene: TRBV11-2
j_gene: TRBJ2-2
abundance: .
d_gene: TRBD2
CDR3nt: TGTGCCAGCAGTTCTCGGACTAGCGGATATATTTGGGTCGGGGAGCTGTTTTTT
CDR3aa: CASSSRTSGYIWVGELFF

v_gene: TRBV18
j_gene: TRBJ1-6
abundance: .
d_gene: .
CDR3nt: TGTGCCAGCTCACCATCGGGTACCAATTCACCCCTCCACTTT
CDR3aa: CASSPSGTNSPLHF